This T cell receptor (beta chain) emerged from a study of T cell responses to AZD1222 COVID-19 vaccine. Study outcomes and limitations: The peak T cell response came first, and repertoires were sampled only after it. Among the donors, most were white British and more were female, and clonal diversity was possibly underestimated.

A note on this clone: Its target is not known.

Repertoires were generated with immunoSEQ multiplex PCR, while TCRdb's copy carries only in-frame clones and drops some. The profile covers about 140,000 clones, with about nine tenths appearing a single time and approximately 5.4% taken by the ten largest. V was clipped by 1 base and J by 6 bases; unmatched bases: 7. Germline values: CDR1 KGHSH, CDR2 LQKENI. The CDR3 loop spans 15 amino acids. The sequence derives from an adult in good health. Sequences were derived from peripheral blood, sampled on day 0 of AZD1222 vaccination. The genes are TRBV18 and TRBJ2-3, with TRBD2 matching 7 bases. Here the CDR3 reads CASSPRTSGLDTQYF. For the CDR3, the DNA is TGTGCCAGCTCACCACGGACTAGTGGGCTGGATACGCAGTATTTT.